The 28 T cell receptor beta chains listed next were all sequenced from one sample in a study of cytomegalovirus exposure and HLA in healthy donors. With 60 Vbeta and 13 Jbeta primers, the PCR was carried out. Clones were read by immunoSEQ multiplex PCR, and TCRdb kept only the in-frame ones, dropping some. The sample records some 140,000 clones, 70% to 85% being singletons. The sample taken for sequencing was PBMCs. These receptors were taken from a young man in good health and CMV-seronegative.

This chain links TRBV15 with TRBJ2-3, with D tentatively TRBD2 (7 bases). There are 18 residues in the CDR3. V was clipped by 0 bases and J by 0 bases, with 16 bases between them. Germline assignment: CDR1 LNHNV and CDR2 YYDKDF (reference sequence). The chain's CDR3 is CATSRDLGRGASTDTQYF. The DNA of the CDR3 is TGTGCCACCAGCAGAGATCTGGGACGGGGGGCTAGCACAGATACGCAGTATTTT.

The genes are TRBV5-1 and TRBJ1-1, with 7 positions matching TRBD1. CDR3 length equals 15 residues. CDR1 SGHRS and CDR2 YFSETQ come from the germline V gene. V shed 1 base, J shed 0 bases, and the junction held 3 bases outside the gene matches. Here the CDR3 reads CASSLTGTVNTEAFF. Written as DNA, the CDR3 is TGCGCCAGCAGCTTGACGGGGACAGTGAACACTGAAGCTTTCTTT.

The genes are TRBV7-9 and TRBJ2-7; 8 bases align to TRBD1. The CDR3 contains 15 residues. V lost 3 bases, J lost 2 bases, and 6 bases stayed unmatched. In germline, CDR1 is SEHNR, CDR2 FQNEAQ (reference sequence). As DNA, the CDR3 is TGTGCCAGCAGCTTTCCGGACAGGGCCCCCTACGAGCAGTACTTC. This translates into CASSFPDRAPYEQYF.

The CDR3 DNA reads as TGTGCCAGCAGTGAATCGGGGGTGCACACTGAAGCTTTCTTT. Amino acid sequence: CASSESGVHTEAFF. V and J are TRBV6-1 and TRBJ1-1; a weak D match, TRBD1 (5 bases). Looked up from germline, CDR1 is MNHNS and CDR2 is SASEGT. The V and J ends lost 2 bases and 3 bases respectively, with 10 bases between them. The CDR3 is 14 amino acids.

The V gene is TRBV11-2, the J gene TRBJ1-1; a weak D match, TRBD1 (5 bases). With 4 bases removed from V and 1 base from J, the gap between germline ends came to 13 bases. Germline CDR1 is SGHAT and CDR2 is FQNNGV. The CDR3 runs to 15 residues. CDR3 loop: CASSSILGGNTEAFF. The CDR3 coding sequence is TGTGCCAGCAGCTCTATCTTGGGGGGGAACACTGAAGCTTTCTTT.

This rearrangement joins TRBV2 to TRBJ1-5; TRBD1 matches at 8 bases. Germline CDR1 and CDR2: SNHLY and FYNNEI. With V trimmed by 5 bases and J by 5 bases, 2 bases remained unmatched. The CDR3 sequence is 13 residues long. The CDR3 spells CASSLDRDQPQHF. DNA of the CDR3: TGTGCCAGCAGTCTGGACAGGGATCAGCCCCAGCATTTT. Looking up the rest from reference TRBV2 and TRBJ1-5 gives the full variable domain: EPEVTQTPSHQVTQMGQEVILRCVPISNHLYFYWYRQILGQKVEFLVSFYNNEISEKSEIFDDQFSVERPDGSNFTLKIRSTKLEDSAMYFCASSLDRDQPQHFGDGTRLSIL.

The chain uses TRBV5-1 and TRBJ1-2; 8 nucleotides align to TRBD1. The CDR3 runs 15 residues. The trim removed 4 bases at V and 1 base at J, leaving 6 bases unmatched. Germline V gives CDR1 SGHRS, CDR2 YFSETQ. The CDR3 coding sequence is TGCGCCAGCAGCGCGGGGACAGGCGATAACTATGGCTACACCTTC. It yields the protein CASSAGTGDNYGYTF.

The chain has TRBV6-1 and TRBJ1-5; 8 bases are shared with TRBD1. The J segment lost 5 bases and the V segment lost 6 bases, leaving 3 bases of the junction unmatched. CDR1 and CDR2 from the germline V gene are MNHNS and SASEGT. The CDR3 length is 13 residues. The DNA for the CDR3 is TGTGCCAGCAGAATACAGGGGGATCAGCCCCAGCATTTT. It yields the protein CASRIQGDQPQHF.

The chain has TRBV19 and TRBJ2-5; tentatively, D is TRBD2 (5 bases). V lost 3 bases and J 5 bases, leaving 13 bases between the germline ends. This CDR3 comprises 14 residues. Germline V lookup: CDR1 LNHDA, CDR2 SQIVND (reference sequence). CDR3: CASSISDPGETQYF. CDR3 sequence (DNA): TGTGCCAGTAGTATTAGCGACCCTGGGGAGACCCAGTACTTC.

V usage is TRBV5-4 and J usage is TRBJ2-1; 11 bases match TRBD2. The CDR3 contains 17 residues. Looked up from germline, CDR1 is SGHNT and CDR2 is YYREEE (reference sequence). Trimming took 4 bases from V and 3 from J; bases not matched to a gene: 9. CDR3 protein: CASSPRLAGIFYNEQFF. CDR3 bases: TGTGCCAGCAGCCCCCGACTAGCGGGGATTTTCTACAATGAGCAGTTCTTC.

Comment on this clone: Distinct nucleotide sequences in the sample also encode this CDR3. This chain links TRBV28 with TRBJ1-6; D is perhaps TRBD1 (5 bases). Germline assignment: CDR1 MDHEN and CDR2 SYDVKM. Between the trimmed V and J ends, which lost 5 bases and 7 bases, there was a span of 12 bases. This CDR3 comprises 14 residues. The CDR3 coding sequence is TGTGCCAGCAGTCGCCGACAGCCCAATTCACCCCTCCACTTT. Its translation is CASSRRQPNSPLHF.

This clone appeared a few times. The rearrangement links TRBV5-4 to TRBJ1-2; 9 nucleotides align to TRBD1. CDR1 is SGHNT, CDR2 YYREEE, per germline (reference sequence). This CDR3 spans 15 amino acids. The V and J ends lost 0 bases and 4 bases, in that order; junction bases with no gene match: 4. CDR3 bases: TGTGCCAGCAGCTTGGTTAGGACAGGGGCCTATGGCTACACCTTC. Its protein is CASSLVRTGAYGYTF.

This chain links TRBV2 with TRBJ2-3; 9 bases align to TRBD1. The junction had 6 bases not matched to a gene; V was cut back by 6 bases and J by 5 bases. The CDR3 covers 14 residues. CDR1 is SNHLY and CDR2 is FYNNEI in the germline V gene. The chain's CDR3 is CASSTGTGQDTQYF. DNA of the CDR3: TGTGCCAGCAGCACCGGGACAGGGCAAGATACGCAGTATTTT.

The V gene is TRBV6-1, the J gene TRBJ1-2; D possibly corresponds to TRBD1 (5 bases). Between the trimmed V and J ends, which lost 7 bases and 6 bases, there was a span of 12 bases. The CDR3 spans 12 residues. Germline CDR1 is MNHNS and CDR2 is SASEGT. The CDR3 DNA sequence: TGTGCCAGCACAGGGAACTGGGATGGCTACACCTTC. Translation: CASTGNWDGYTF.

The V call is TRBV28, the J call TRBJ2-5; TRBD2 aligns across 7 bases. Germline CDR1 and CDR2: MDHEN and SYDVKM. V lost 3 bases to trimming and J lost 4 bases; unmatched junction nucleotides: 5. The CDR3 runs to 14 residues. The CDR3 here is CASSLGGGRETQYF. DNA of the CDR3: TGTGCCAGCAGTTTGGGGGGGGGACGAGAGACCCAGTACTTC.

Remarks on this clone: The CDR3 end shows no conserved phenylalanine or tryptophan, and so a read error is likely. The limits of the CDR3 on the DNA are not certain, so only TCRdb's listed CDR3 is given. The chain links TRBV14 to TRBJ1-6; the table assigns TRBD1, which was not confirmed against the DNA. The CDR3 numbers 11 amino acids, ends counted. Germline V gives CDR1 SGHDN, CDR2 FVKESK. The CDR3 loop reads CASSPGLDRIG.

The gene calls are TRBV29-1 and TRBJ1-2, with unresolved D. From germline, CDR1 is SQVTM and CDR2 ANQGSEA. Trimming cost V 4 bases and J 5 bases, with 8 bases left between them. The CDR3 covers 11 residues. The CDR3 spells CSVGQYYGYTF. The CDR3 DNA is TGCAGCGTTGGGCAGTATTATGGCTACACCTTC. Filled out from reference TRBV29-1 and TRBJ1-2, the complete variable domain reads SAVISQKPSRDICQRGTSLTIQCQVDSQVTMMFWYRQQPGQSLTLIATANQGSEATYESGFVIDKFPISRPNLTFSTLTVSNMSPEDSSIYLCSVGQYYGYTFGSGTRLTVV.

J is TRBJ1-1 and V is TRBV6-1, with 9 positions matching TRBD1. V lost 4 bases to trimming and J lost 5 bases; unmatched junction nucleotides: 17. Germline V CDR1 and CDR2: MNHNS, SASEGT. CDR3 length: 18 residues. The CDR3 bases are TGTGCCAGCAGTGGACGAGCCGGGACAGGGCATGCTAAGACTGAAGCTTTCTTT. Protein product: CASSGRAGTGHAKTEAFF.

This clone was counted only a few times. The rearrangement joins TRBV29-1 to TRBJ2-7; possible D gene TRBD1, 6 bases. The germline gives CDR1 SQVTM, CDR2 ANQGSEA. The V gene lost 2 bases and the J gene lost 3 bases, with 8 bases spanning the gap. The CDR3 runs 12 residues. The CDR3 protein is CSVETGNYEQYF. CDR3 coding DNA: TGCAGCGTTGAAACAGGGAACTACGAGCAGTACTTC.

The chain joins TRBV28 to TRBJ1-5; TRBD1 is a possible D gene (5 bases). Germline V lookup: CDR1 MDHEN, CDR2 SYDVKM. V lost 5 bases and J 1 base, leaving 12 bases between the germline ends. CDR3 size: 15 residues. The CDR3 nucleotides read TGTGCCAGCAGTACAAGACAGTACAGCAATCAGCCCCAGCATTTT. This sequence encodes CASSTRQYSNQPQHF.

This sequence joins TRBV27 and TRBJ1-4; D is possibly TRBD1 (6 bases). Trimming shortened V by 3 bases and J by 0 bases, and 17 bases separated the two germline ends. The CDR3 runs 18 residues. CDR1 and CDR2 from the germline V gene are MNHEY and SMNVEV (reference sequence). The CDR3 loop reads CASSFAGASSATNEKLFF. For the CDR3, the DNA is TGTGCCAGCAGTTTTGCGGGGGCGTCCAGCGCAACTAATGAAAAACTGTTTTTT.

This rearrangement joins TRBV2 to TRBJ2-7; 11 positions match TRBD1. The germline CDR1 and CDR2 sequences are SNHLY and FYNNEI. J was trimmed by 6 bases and V by 6 bases; bases with no gene match: 7. The CDR3 sequence is 14 residues long. The CDR3 here is CASRRRTGGAEQYF. The CDR3 DNA sequence: TGTGCCAGCAGGCGACGGACAGGGGGCGCCGAGCAGTACTTC.

V and J are TRBV2 and TRBJ2-3, with 13 bases that match TRBD2. J lost 4 bases, V lost 7 bases, and 8 bases had no gene match. Germline values: CDR1 SNHLY, CDR2 FYNNEI. This CDR3 is built from 16 residues. CDR3 sequence (DNA): TGTGCCAGCACTCCCCGTACTAGCGGGGGGGCAGATACGCAGTATTTT. Translation gives CASTPRTSGGADTQYF. Variable domain in full (rest from reference TRBV2 and TRBJ2-3): EPEVTQTPSHQVTQMGQEVILRCVPISNHLYFYWYRQILGQKVEFLVSFYNNEISEKSEIFDDQFSVERPDGSNFTLKIRSTKLEDSAMYFCASTPRTSGGADTQYFGPGTRLTVL.

The chain combines TRBV19 with TRBJ1-4; the D gene is possibly TRBD1 (6 bases). The CDR3 covers 15 residues. CDR1 LNHDA and CDR2 SQIVND come from the germline V gene (reference sequence). The germline V and J ends were trimmed by 2 bases and 2 bases, with 9 bases remaining between them. CDR3 coding DNA: TGTGCCAGTAGTATACGCACAGGGACTAATGAAAAACTGTTTTTT. This codes for CASSIRTGTNEKLFF.

The chain joins TRBV28 to TRBJ1-4; the match to TRBD1 covers 10 bases. The V segment lost 7 bases and the J segment 4 bases; nucleotides outside the gene matches: 6. The germline CDR1 and CDR2 sequences are MDHEN and SYDVKM. The CDR3 spans 15 residues. CDR3 in DNA: TGTGCCAGCAAGACAGGGGGCAGGGTTAATGAAAAACTGTTTTTT. Translated, it gives CASKTGGRVNEKLFF.

The rearrangement joins TRBV5-1 to TRBJ1-1; tentatively, D is TRBD1 (5 bases). The V end lost 0 bases, the J end lost 2 bases, and 11 bases lay between the germline ends. CDR1 SGHRS and CDR2 YFSETQ come from the germline V gene. CDR3 length: 15 residues. Written as DNA, the CDR3 is TGCGCCAGCAGCTTGGAGTCAGGGCGTAACACTGAAGCTTTCTTT. It encodes CASSLESGRNTEAFF.

The chain recombines TRBV19 with TRBJ1-4; D is uncertain. Germline loops: CDR1 LNHDA, CDR2 SQIVND (reference sequence). V gave up 7 bases and J gave up 8 bases, with 14 bases separating them. This CDR3 comprises 13 residues. CDR3 in DNA: TGTGCCAGTACCCCGGGTCGACGCGAAAAACTGTTTTTT. This sequence encodes CASTPGRREKLFF. Full variable domain (outside the CDR3, taken from reference TRBV19 and TRBJ1-4): DGGITQSPKYLFRKEGQNVTLSCEQNLNHDAMYWYRQDPGQGLRLIYYSQIVNDFQKGDIAEGYSVSREKKESFPLTVTSAQKNPTAFYLCASTPGRREKLFFGSGTQLSVL.

The chain joins TRBV9 to TRBJ2-1; 9 bases match TRBD2. Germline values: CDR1 SGDLS, CDR2 YYNGEE. The trim removed 0 bases at V and 8 bases at J, leaving 6 bases unmatched. The CDR3 length is 15 residues. The DNA of the CDR3 is TGTGCCAGCAGCGTAGGCAGCGGGGGGCTCGATGAGCAGTTCTTC. It codes for CASSVGSGGLDEQFF.